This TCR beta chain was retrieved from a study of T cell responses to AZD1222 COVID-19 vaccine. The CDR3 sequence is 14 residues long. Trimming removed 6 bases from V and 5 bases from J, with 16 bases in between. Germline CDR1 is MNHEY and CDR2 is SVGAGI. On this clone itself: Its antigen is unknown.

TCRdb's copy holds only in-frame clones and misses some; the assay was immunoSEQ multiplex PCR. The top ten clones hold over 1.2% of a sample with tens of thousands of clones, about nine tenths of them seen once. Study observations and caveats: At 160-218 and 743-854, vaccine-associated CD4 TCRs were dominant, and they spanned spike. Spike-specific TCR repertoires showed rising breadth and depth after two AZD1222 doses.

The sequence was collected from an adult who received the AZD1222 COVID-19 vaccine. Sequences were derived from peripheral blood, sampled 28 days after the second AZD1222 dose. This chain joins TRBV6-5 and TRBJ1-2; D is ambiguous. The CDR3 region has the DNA TGTGCCAGCAGCCAAACGACCGAGAAGTATGGCTACACCTTC. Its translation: CASSQTTEKYGYTF.